These 4 T cell receptor beta chains came from one sample sequenced in a study of breast tumors, draining lymph nodes, adjacent tissues. TCRdb fed the multiplex PCR reads into MiXCR, producing one record per CDR3 protein. In the table there are 200,000 to 250,000 distinct CDR3 sequences, approximately 29% of which are singletons. Breast cancer patients provided tissue from their axillary draining lymph nodes. The sequencing input was axillary lymph node tissue. These receptors originate from a female donor with breast cancer. Some clones in this sample may be carry-over from other donors' samples.

The chain uses TRBV7-9 and TRBJ1-2; the D is unclear. The CDR3 is made up of 13 amino acids. V lost 1 base, J lost 7 bases, and 10 bases lay in between. Germline CDR1 SEHNR, CDR2 FQNEAQ (reference sequence). CDR3 coding DNA: TGTGCCAGCAGCTTAGTTGGAGAGGTTGGCTACACCTTC. Amino acids: CASSLVGEVGYTF.

A note on this clonotype: At one end the junction does not follow the germline gene, possibly because of a read error. J is TRBJ1-3 and V is TRBV6-1, with D hard to call. The germline V gene has CDR1 MNHNS and CDR2 SASEGT. The CDR3 covers 14 residues. The CDR3 here is CASKSERSGNTMYF. CDR3 in DNA: TGTGCCAGCAAATCGGAACGCTCCGGAAACACCATGTATTTT.

This clonotype was seen repeatedly, ten times or more. The chain employs TRBV4-1 and TRBJ1-2; no clear D gene. The CDR3 contains 15 residues. V was trimmed by 0 bases and J by 2 bases, leaving 10 bases between them. CDR1 and CDR2 from the germline V gene are MGHRA and YSYEKL. The CDR3 spells CASSQDRAGNYGYTF. CDR3 sequence (DNA): TGCGCCAGCAGCCAAGATAGAGCCGGAAACTATGGCTACACCTTC.

This clonotype has ten or more counts. The rearrangement uses TRBV10-3 and TRBJ2-2, with 11 positions matching TRBD2. The ends lost 10 bases at V and 3 bases at J; junction bases unmatched: 10. CDR3 size: 16 residues. Germline V gene lookup returns CDR1 ENHRY and CDR2 SYGVKD. The DNA for the CDR3 is TGTGCCACCTCGTTAGCGGGAGGGGTCGACACCGGGGAGCTGTTTTTT. Residues: CATSLAGGVDTGELFF.